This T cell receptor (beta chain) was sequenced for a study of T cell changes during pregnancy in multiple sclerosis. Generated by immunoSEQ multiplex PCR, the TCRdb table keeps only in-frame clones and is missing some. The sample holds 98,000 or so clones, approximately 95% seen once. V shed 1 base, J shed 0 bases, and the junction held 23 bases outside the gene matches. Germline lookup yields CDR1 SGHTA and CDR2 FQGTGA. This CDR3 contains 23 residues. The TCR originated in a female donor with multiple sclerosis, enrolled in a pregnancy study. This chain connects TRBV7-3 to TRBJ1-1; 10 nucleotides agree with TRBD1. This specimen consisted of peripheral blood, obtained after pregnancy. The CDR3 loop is CASSLRPWTGGTLIPHLNTEAFF. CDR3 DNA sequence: TGTGCCAGCAGCTTAAGACCCTGGACAGGGGGGACCCTTATCCCACATTTGAACACTGAAGCTTTCTTT. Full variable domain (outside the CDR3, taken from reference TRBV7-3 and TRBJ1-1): GAGVSQTPSNKVTEKGKYVELRCDPISGHTALYWYRQSLGQGPEFLIYFQGTGAADDSGLPNDRFFAVRPEGSVSTLKIQRTERGDSAVYLCASSLRPWTGGTLIPHLNTEAFFGQGTRLTVV.